What follows are 27 T cell receptor beta chains derived from one specimen sequenced in a study of T cells after yellow fever vaccination. TCRdb analysed the 5' RACE reads with MiXCR anew, one entry per CDR3 protein. The sample holds 250,000 to 300,000 distinct CDR3 sequences; approximately 10% are singletons and the top ten take around 3.3%. Sequenced material: CD4+ T cells sorted from PBMCs, taken 5 days after the yellow fever booster vaccination. The source is a man in his late teens or twenties who received the YFV17D yellow fever vaccine.

This clonotype showed up many times. The chain combines TRBV6-2 or TRBV6-3 with TRBJ1-5; 9 bases match TRBD1. The CDR3 is 17 residues long. Germline V lookup: CDR1 MNHEY, CDR2 SVGEGT. The junction had 7 bases not matched to a gene; V was cut back by 0 bases and J by 4 bases. This chain's CDR3 is CASSYSPGQGSNQPQHF. The CDR3 DNA reads as TGTGCCAGCAGTTACTCTCCGGGACAGGGATCAAATCAGCCCCAGCATTTT.

This clonotype was found a few times. This chain joins TRBV14 and TRBJ2-3, with D possibly matching TRBD2 (7 bases). V was pared by 1 base and J by 4 bases, with 21 bases between. Germline V CDR1 and CDR2: SGHDN, FVKESK. This CDR3 region has 18 residues. In DNA, the CDR3 is TGTGCCAGCAGCCAAGGATTCGGGGGGCGCGTCGAAGCAGATACGCAGTATTTT. This translates into CASSQGFGGRVEADTQYF.

This clonotype was seen a handful of times. The chain links TRBV5-6 to TRBJ2-5; a weak D match, TRBD1 (6 bases). The CDR3 extends over 16 amino acids. The germline V and J ends were trimmed by 1 base and 4 bases, with 17 bases remaining between them. Germline CDR1 reads SGHDT; CDR2 reads YYEEEE. CDR3 nucleotides: TGTGCCAGCAGCTTGAGCACAGGGCACGGCAGAGAGACCCAGTACTTC. Its protein is CASSLSTGHGRETQYF.

This clonotype was recorded a few times. This chain joins TRBV7-2 and TRBJ2-7; 7 bases line up with TRBD2. J lost 4 bases, V lost 4 bases, and 7 bases had no gene match. Germline V lookup: CDR1 SGHTA, CDR2 FQGNSA. CDR3 length: 14 residues. DNA of the CDR3: TGTGCCAGCAGCTCGCGCGGGGGTTGGTACGAGCAGTACTTC. This codes for CASSSRGGWYEQYF.

There are a few counts of this clonotype. The chain carries TRBV5-1 and TRBJ2-7, with a weak D call TRBD2 (6 bases). Trimming cost V 0 bases and J 6 bases, with 10 bases left between them. Germline CDR1 SGHRS, CDR2 YFSETQ. The CDR3 is made up of 13 amino acids. As DNA, the CDR3 is TGCGCCAGCAGCTTGGATCTGGGGGGCGAGCAGTACTTC. Translated: CASSLDLGGEQYF.

The V gene is TRBV18, the J gene TRBJ2-6; D is ambiguous. The CDR3 sequence is 17 residues long. Germline lookup yields CDR1 KGHSH and CDR2 LQKENI. Trimming stripped 3 bases from V and 0 bases from J, with 12 bases between. The CDR3 here is CASSPLPGSSGANVLTF. CDR3 nucleotides: TGTGCCAGCTCACCGTTACCAGGCAGCTCTGGGGCCAACGTCCTGACTTTC.

The chain employs TRBV5-1 and TRBJ1-5; D ambiguous. Germline CDR1 is SGHRS and CDR2 is YFSETQ. V gave up 2 bases and J gave up 0 bases, with 9 bases separating them. The CDR3 is made up of 15 amino acids. CDR3 sequence (DNA): TGCGCCAGCAGCTTATCGGGAAATAGCAATCAGCCCCAGCATTTT. Protein: CASSLSGNSNQPQHF.

J is TRBJ1-1 and V is TRBV7-8; the match to TRBD1 covers 9 bases. Germline trimming cut 7 bases from V and 1 base from J; bases unmatched to any gene: 4. This CDR3 is 14 amino acids long. Germline-derived CDR1 and CDR2 are SGHVS and FQNEAQ. In DNA, the CDR3 is TGTGCCAGCACCGTGGACAGGGGGAACACTGAAGCTTTCTTT. Translating gives CASTVDRGNTEAFF. Full variable domain (rest looked up from reference TRBV7-8 and TRBJ1-1): GAGVSQSPRYKVAKRGQDVALRCDPISGHVSLFWYQQALGQGPEFLTYFQNEAQLDKSGLPSDRFFAERPEGSVSTLKIQRTQQEDSAVYLCASTVDRGNTEAFFGQGTRLTVV.

This clonotype has a handful of counts. The chain has TRBV2 and TRBJ2-5, with D possibly TRBD1 on 5 matching bases. Germline V gene sequence: CDR1 SNHLY, CDR2 FYNNEI. Trimming took 8 bases from V and 1 from J, leaving 8 bases between them. This CDR3 has 12 amino acids. The CDR3 nucleotides read TGTGCCAGCGGGGCTCTCCAAGAGACCCAGTACTTC. It encodes CASGALQETQYF.

This clonotype was seen many times. V and J are TRBV6-2 or TRBV6-3 and TRBJ2-5; D is possibly TRBD1 (6 bases). V was pared by 6 bases and J by 4 bases, with 15 bases between. Germline-derived CDR1 and CDR2 are MNHEY and SVGEGT. The CDR3 loop spans 14 amino acids. The CDR3 spells CASSPGHTSETQYF. The CDR3 DNA sequence: TGTGCCAGCAGCCCGGGACACACCTCAGAGACCCAGTACTTC.

This clonotype was seen only a few times. This chain links TRBV27 with TRBJ2-5; 10 bases align to TRBD1. The V gene's germline CDR1 is MNHEY and CDR2 SMNVEV (reference sequence). Trimming at V came to 5 bases and at J to 5 bases, leaving 8 bases not matched to a gene. There are 15 residues in the CDR3. The CDR3 protein is CASSPRDRGWETQYF. The CDR3 coding sequence is TGTGCCAGCAGTCCCCGGGACAGGGGTTGGGAGACCCAGTACTTC.

This clonotype appeared a few times. V usage is TRBV7-2 and J usage is TRBJ2-5; either TRBD1 or TRBD2 may fit D (5 bases each). CDR1 is SGHTA, CDR2 FQGNSA, per germline. V was clipped by 9 bases and J by 4 bases, with 21 bases between them. The CDR3 totals 15 residues. The CDR3 reads CASTKGGLGPETQYF. CDR3 DNA: TGTGCCAGTACGAAAGGAGGTTTGGGGCCAGAGACCCAGTACTTC.

This clonotype was recorded a few times. This chain connects TRBV21-1 to TRBJ2-5. TRBV21-1 is termed a pseudogene. There are 15 residues in the CDR3. CDR3 sequence reads: CASTKPQKSQETQYF. In DNA form, the CDR3 reads TGTGCCAGCACAAAACCGCAGAAAAGTCAAGAGACCCAGTACTTC.

V usage is TRBV9 and J usage is TRBJ2-3; D remains unclear. This CDR3 has 14 amino acids. V was trimmed by 4 bases and J by 5 bases, leaving 14 bases between them. From germline, CDR1 is SGDLS and CDR2 YYNGEE. The DNA of the CDR3 is TGTGCCAGCAGCAAGGTTTCGATCAAAGATACGCAGTATTTT. Residues: CASSKVSIKDTQYF.

Ten or more counts support this clonotype. CDR3 loop: CSARVGTADEKLFF. The DNA for the CDR3 is TGCAGTGCTAGAGTTGGGACGGCAGATGAAAAACTGTTTTTT. V gene TRBV20-1 combines with J gene TRBJ1-4; TRBD1 is a possible D gene (5 bases). This CDR3 spans 14 amino acids. Germline CDR1 is DFQATT and CDR2 is SNEGSKA (reference sequence). V was clipped by 1 base and J by 6 bases, with 12 bases between them.

The chain has TRBV20-1 and TRBJ2-1; TRBD1 agrees at 8 bases. V dropped 3 bases and J dropped 5; count of bases not matched to a gene: 9. Germline V CDR1 and CDR2: DFQATT, SNEGSKA (reference sequence). The CDR3 is 15 amino acids. CDR3 in amino acids: CSARGDRGVHNEQFF. The CDR3 DNA is TGCAGTGCTAGGGGTGACAGGGGCGTACACAATGAGCAGTTCTTC.

Many counts were recorded for this clonotype. The chain uses TRBV10-3 and TRBJ2-5; 11 bases agree with TRBD1. The CDR3 sequence is 15 residues long. Germline V CDR1 and CDR2: ENHRY, SYGVKD. J gave up 4 bases and V 7 bases, and 8 bases lay outside the gene matches. In nucleotides, the CDR3 is TGTGCCATCAACCCGGGACAGGGGGACGTAGAGACCCAGTACTTC. Encoded protein: CAINPGQGDVETQYF.

The chain carries TRBV9 and TRBJ1-6; D remains ambiguous. CDR1 is SGDLS, CDR2 YYNGEE, per germline. The CDR3 loop spans 18 amino acids. V lost 1 base to trimming and J lost 2 bases, with 16 bases between them. Here the CDR3 reads CASSVRVPWAAYNSPLHF. Here the CDR3 DNA reads TGTGCCAGCAGCGTAAGGGTCCCTTGGGCAGCCTATAATTCACCCCTCCACTTT.

V usage is TRBV4-2 and J usage is TRBJ1-1, with D possibly matching TRBD1 (5 bases). CDR3 length: 15 residues. Germline V gene sequence: CDR1 LGHNA, CDR2 YNFKEQ. The V end lost 0 bases, the J end lost 5 bases, and 13 bases lay between the germline ends. Here the CDR3 DNA reads TGTGCCAGCAGCCAAGAGAACGGGGGGGGGACTGAAGCTTTCTTT. Its translation is CASSQENGGGTEAFF.

This clonotype showed up just a few times. The CDR3 is CASSLQGWENYGYTF. In DNA, the CDR3 is TGTGCCAGCAGCTTGCAGGGATGGGAAAACTATGGCTACACCTTC. The chain uses TRBV7-9 and TRBJ1-2; perhaps TRBD1 as D (5 bases). Trimming shortened V by 3 bases and J by 2 bases, and 13 bases separated the two germline ends. The CDR3 loop spans 15 amino acids. CDR1 is SEHNR and CDR2 is FQNEAQ in the germline V gene (reference sequence).

The chain is built from TRBV12-3 or TRBV12-4 and TRBJ2-7, with D hard to call. The length of the CDR3 is 12 residues. V was pared by 3 bases and J by 7 bases, with 10 bases between. This chain's CDR3 is CASSFVALEQYF. CDR3 DNA sequence: TGTGCCAGCAGTTTTGTTGCCTTGGAGCAGTACTTC.

This chain links TRBV10-2 with TRBJ1-2; a weak D match, TRBD1 (6 bases). The V gene lost 9 bases and the J gene lost 3 bases, with 14 bases spanning the gap. The CDR3 covers 13 residues. Germline lookup yields CDR1 WSHSY and CDR2 SAAADI. CDR3 region: CASLSNRDYGYTF. CDR3 coding DNA: TGCGCCAGTTTATCAAACAGGGACTATGGCTACACCTTC.

This chain connects TRBV9 to TRBJ1-1; D not resolved. CDR1 is SGDLS, CDR2 YYNGEE, per germline. V was pared by 0 bases and J by 2 bases, with 8 bases between. CDR3 length equals 14 residues. This chain's CDR3 is CASSVARGNTEAFF. The CDR3 DNA follows: TGTGCCAGCAGCGTAGCTCGCGGAAACACTGAAGCTTTCTTT.

The table lists this clonotype with many counts. The V call is TRBV5-1, the J call TRBJ2-1; 11 positions match TRBD2. CDR1 and CDR2 (germline): SGHRS, YFSETQ. The junction had 10 bases not matched to a gene; V was cut back by 7 bases and J by 4 bases. The CDR3 is 16 amino acids. CDR3 nucleotide sequence: TGCGCCAGCTCCGGTAGCGGGGGGGCCGGGTACAATGAGCAGTTCTTC. This gives the protein CASSGSGGAGYNEQFF.

This clonotype was picked up many times. The chain combines TRBV5-1 with TRBJ2-5, with a possible D match to TRBD2 (6 bases). V lost 4 bases to trimming and J lost 5 bases, with 18 bases between them. CDR1 is SGHRS, CDR2 YFSETQ, per germline. The CDR3 loop spans 15 amino acids. The CDR3 DNA follows: TGCGCCAGCAGCCCCCCCGGGACGGGGAGGGAGACCCAGTACTTC. This translates into CASSPPGTGRETQYF. Complete variable domain (other parts from reference TRBV5-1 and TRBJ2-5): KAGVTQTPRYLIKTRGQQVTLSCSPISGHRSVSWYQQTPGQGLQFLFEYFSETQRNKGNFPGRFSGRQFSNSRSEMNVSTLELGDSALYLCASSPPGTGRETQYFGPGTRLLVL.

This clonotype was detected ten times or more. The chain is built from TRBV5-4 and TRBJ2-7; D might be TRBD1 (5 bases). CDR3 size: 15 residues. Germline CDR1 reads SGHNT; CDR2 reads YYREEE (reference sequence). V lost 4 bases and J lost 4, with 18 bases in between. CDR3 nucleotides: TGTGCCAGCAGCCCCAGCCCAAGCGACAGTTACGAGCAGTACTTC. It is translated as CASSPSPSDSYEQYF.

This clonotype turned up a few times. The chain links TRBV9 to TRBJ2-1, with D perhaps matching TRBD2 (5 bases). V lost 7 bases to trimming and J lost 5 bases, with 13 bases between them. The CDR3 has 13 amino acids. Germline V gene lookup returns CDR1 SGDLS and CDR2 YYNGEE. CDR3 loop: CASGGGGHNEQFF. The CDR3 DNA reads as TGTGCCAGCGGAGGTGGAGGTCACAATGAGCAGTTCTTC.